This T cell receptor (beta chain) was profiled in a study of a mutant IDH1 vaccine in newly diagnosed glioma. Study-wide context: Visit V12 happened at week 35; visit V13 happened at week 47.

Regarding the study as a whole: Altogether, 93.3% of patients exhibited vaccine-induced immune responses.

Sequencing used immunoSEQ multiplex PCR; TCRdb keeps in-frame clones, though not all of them. The data contain over 30,000 clones, 60% to 85% of them seen just once; the ten biggest clones take up roughly 10%. The V and J ends lost 6 bases and 8 bases, in that order; junction bases with no gene match: 5. Per the germline V gene, CDR1 is SNHLY and CDR2 is FYNNEI. The CDR3 loop spans 13 amino acids. The sample's time point: week 35, safety follow-up. Every vaccination contained 300 ug of the mutant IDH1 20-mer peptide and was paired with topical imiquimod. This clone has just a few counts. Its antigen is unidentified.

The source of this sequence is a woman aged 25-40 years with glioma. Some clones in this sample may be carry-over from other donors' samples. The material sequenced was PBMCs, taken from a glioma patient whose treatment included an IDH1 peptide vaccine. The rearrangement uses TRBV2 and TRBJ2-2; 8 positions match TRBD2. The CDR3 region has the DNA TGTGCCAGCAGGAGTAGCGGGATAGGGGAGCTGTTTTTT. This gives the protein CASRSSGIGELFF.